The source of this T cell receptor (beta chain) is a study of control samples from healthy donors and cancer patients (dated by TCRdb to 2018 to 2020). CDR1 and CDR2 are read off the germline V gene as MDHEN and SYDVKM. Measured from the cysteine to the phenylalanine, the CDR3 is 15 residues long. The kept DNA is CDR3 alone, 45 bases in frame from the first base. Unmatched junction bases come to 5, with V trimmed by 5 bases and J by 6 bases. A word on this clone: Its antigen target is currently unknown. No per-base quality is available; no much larger clone lies one base away.

Library prep was done by the immunoSEQ multiplex PCR assay. The table comes from immuneACCESS by way of TCRdb, which keeps in-frame sequences with V and J called. Part of the clones is missing from these tables; in studies checked, under half for an unresolved V gene and the rest for unknown reasons. The sample table holds some 79,000 clones, of which about 90% were seen once. The ten largest clones capture over 3.5% of the sample. Here the chain combines TRBV28 and TRBJ1-4; 11 bases in the junction line up with TRBD1. The sample taken for sequencing was blood. This receptor was identified in a woman aged 45-59 years in good health. CDR3 region: CASSAGDRGYEKLFF. The sequenced DNA: TGTGCCAGCAGTGCGGGGGACAGGGGGTATGAAAAACTGTTTTTT.